This T cell receptor (beta chain) was documented in a study of T-cell reconstitution after alpha-beta-depleted transplantation in children. Preparation of the TCRbeta library involved a method that used unique molecular identifiers. Using its own MiXCR run on the PCR reads, TCRdb lists one record per CDR3 protein. The sample lists 130,000 or so distinct CDR3 sequences; roughly 10% were seen once. Study-level results: About two months after transplant, alpha-beta T cells reportedly came from several hundred expanded graft clones. Surviving recipient T cells and thymic progenitors accounted for the high day-60 TCRbeta diversity observed in some patients. At one year after transplant, newly produced T cells mostly accounted for T-cell counts and diversity.

This clonotype was picked up a small number of times. The antigen remains undetermined. The CDR3 loop spans 16 amino acids. The germline V and J ends were trimmed by 1 base and 8 bases, with 21 bases remaining between them. Germline assignment: CDR1 DFQATT and CDR2 SNEGSKA (reference sequence). The chain is built from TRBV20-1 and TRBJ2-1; weak D call: TRBD2 (6 bases). The material was PBMCs, mostly from graft donor cells, obtained 180 days after TCRalphabeta/CD19-depleted stem cell transplant. The clonotype originates from a girl under three years old who had a stem cell transplant for combined immunodeficiency, so the T cells may come from the graft donor. The CDR3 bases are TGCAGTGCTAGAGGCAGTCCCAGCGGAGGGTTGGATGAGCAGTTCTTC. This codes for CSARGSPSGGLDEQFF.